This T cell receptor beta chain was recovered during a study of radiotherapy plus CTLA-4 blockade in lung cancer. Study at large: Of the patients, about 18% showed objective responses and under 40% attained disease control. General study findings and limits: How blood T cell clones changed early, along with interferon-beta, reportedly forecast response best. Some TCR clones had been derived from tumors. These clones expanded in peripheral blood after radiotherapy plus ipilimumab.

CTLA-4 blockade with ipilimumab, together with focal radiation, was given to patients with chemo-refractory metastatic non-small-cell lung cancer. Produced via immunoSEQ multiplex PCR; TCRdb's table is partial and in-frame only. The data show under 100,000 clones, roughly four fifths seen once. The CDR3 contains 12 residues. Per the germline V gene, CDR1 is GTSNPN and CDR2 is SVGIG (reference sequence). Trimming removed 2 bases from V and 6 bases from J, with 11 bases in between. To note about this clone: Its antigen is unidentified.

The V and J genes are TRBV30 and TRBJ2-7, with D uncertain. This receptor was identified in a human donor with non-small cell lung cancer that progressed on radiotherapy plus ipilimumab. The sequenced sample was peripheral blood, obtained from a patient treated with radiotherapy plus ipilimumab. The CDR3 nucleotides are TGTGCCTGGAGTTCCTGGATCGGCGAGCAGTACTTC. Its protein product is CAWSSWIGEQYF.